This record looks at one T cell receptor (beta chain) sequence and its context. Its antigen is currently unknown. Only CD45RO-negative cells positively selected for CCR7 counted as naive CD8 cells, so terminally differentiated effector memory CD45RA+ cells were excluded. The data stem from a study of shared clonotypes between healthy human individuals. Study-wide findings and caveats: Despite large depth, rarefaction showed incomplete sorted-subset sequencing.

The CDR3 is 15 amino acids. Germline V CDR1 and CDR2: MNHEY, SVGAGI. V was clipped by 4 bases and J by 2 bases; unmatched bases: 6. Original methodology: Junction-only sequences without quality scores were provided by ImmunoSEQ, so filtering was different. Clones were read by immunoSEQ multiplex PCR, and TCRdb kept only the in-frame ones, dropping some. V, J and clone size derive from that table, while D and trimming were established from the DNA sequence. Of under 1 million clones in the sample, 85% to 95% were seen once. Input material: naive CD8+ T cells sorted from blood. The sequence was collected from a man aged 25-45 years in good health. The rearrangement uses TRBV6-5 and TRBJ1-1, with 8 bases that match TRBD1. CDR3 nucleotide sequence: TGTGCCAGCAGTTCACTACAGGGGGTCAACACTGAAGCTTTCTTT. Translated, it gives CASSSLQGVNTEAFF.